Only one count was recorded for the clone carrying this T cell receptor (beta chain). The record originates from a study of blood T cell repertoires in COVID-19. Study as a whole: Specimens from acute and convalescent COVID-19 originated in the United States, Italy and Spain. PBMCs, B-cell-depleted T cells, or T cells were the source of the cDNA or gDNA that made up the material.

Losses at the gene ends were 5 bases for V and 1 base for J; bases not matched to a gene: 3. CDR3 length: 14 amino acids. CDR1 and CDR2 (germline): SEHNR, FQNEAQ (reference sequence). Source study methods: By means of reference gene primer amplification, nucleated cell counts were estimated. Clones were read by immunoSEQ multiplex PCR, and TCRdb kept only the in-frame ones, dropping some. V and J calls and clone size follow that table, whereas D and trimming were derived from the DNA. Counted here are a few hundred thousand clones, 80% to 85% occurring once; the ten biggest clones make up 3%. This receptor was obtained from a woman in her twenties or thirties who had recovered from COVID-19. The chain couples TRBV7-9 to TRBJ2-3; TRBD2 matches 7 bases. What was sequenced was peripheral blood. The CDR3: CASSPRGGTDTQYF. CDR3 DNA: TGTGCCAGCAGCCCCCGGGGGGGCACAGATACGCAGTATTTT.